The TCR beta chain under discussion was sequenced for a study of blood T cell repertoires in COVID-19. Study details: The United States, Italy and Spain supplied acute and convalescent COVID-19 samples. T cells, B-cell-depleted T cells, or PBMCs supplied cDNA or gDNA.

Authors' analysis steps: Reference gene primer amplification in the assay estimated nucleated cell counts. The method was immunoSEQ multiplex PCR; TCRdb's version includes in-frame clones alone and lacks a portion of them. That table gives V, J and clone size, and the DNA gave D and trimming. This sample carries about 11,000 clones, 88% of them seen once, and the ten largest clones take about a tenth. Germline CDR1 and CDR2: SGHDN and FVKESK. V lost 2 bases and J lost 8, with 15 bases in between. The CDR3 is made up of 14 amino acids. This TCR derives from a human donor in a cohort sampled during active COVID-19. The sample was peripheral blood. The J gene is TRBJ1-2, the V gene TRBV14; no reliable D call. The CDR3: CASSQIDTAVGYTF. CDR3 in DNA: TGTGCCAGCAGCCAAATCGACACGGCCGTGGGCTACACCTTC.